Below, one T cell receptor (beta chain) is given with its context. The antigen this receptor binds is unknown. Base qualities are not recorded, but no much larger clone differs from it by a single base. Library method: 5' RACE. This sample was sequenced with an Illumina HiSeq 2500. A second PCR of roughly 7 to 12 cycles was run with a J-beta primer mix and a sample-barcoded 5' primer. A unique molecular identifier was introduced onto each TCR beta cDNA molecule by a template-switch 5' adaptor carrying 12 random nucleotides. Each sample yielded at least 2.5 million CDR3-containing paired-end reads. The Mint cDNA synthesis kit, primed by a TRBC-specific oligonucleotide, was used to synthesize first-strand cDNA from all RNA. Following uracil-DNA glycosylase treatment, all cDNA underwent a first 18-cycle PCR with the universal primers M1SS and BC2_uni_R. From the authors' description of their analysis: For normalization, 1 million high-quality reads, each with a distinct molecular identifier, were randomly selected from each sample. Reads sharing molecular identifiers were discarded rather than binned into consensus sequences. MiTCR, set to a Q25 quality threshold and the strictest error-elimination algorithm, was used for CDR3 identification, clonotype clustering and error correction. A nonparametric unseen species model using Euler transformation provided a lower-bound estimate of total TCR beta diversity. TCRdb itself trimmed the public reads at Q25 with fastp, ran MiXCR and retained productive beta chains. Records with the same CDR3 protein are collapsed into one entry carrying the most frequent genes and DNA. These V and J calls are TCRdb output, not the study's own analysis. Recorded for this sample are hundreds of thousands of distinct CDR3 sequences; just over 55% of them occurred a single time. Roughly 25% of the sample rests with the top ten.

The donors were roughly 39 Caucasian individuals from Russia, aged roughly 6 to 100 years, who were systemically healthy. Roughly 11 milliliters of peripheral blood were drawn from each donor into EDTA-treated Vacutainer tubes. Ficoll-Paque density-gradient centrifugation was used to isolate PBMCs, with at least 7 million per sample. Trizol reagent was used to extract total RNA from the PBMCs, yielding at least 5.5 micrograms per sample. For every donor, flow cytometry on a PBMC aliquot measured the percentage of naive CD45RAhigh/CD27high T cells. This specimen comes from a study of blood T cells in healthy people across ages (dated by TCRdb to the mid-2010s). Background for the entire study: In model experiments, template switching captured roughly one uniquely barcoded TCR beta cDNA molecule for every two T cells. The donors were divided into four age groups: young (average 16 years), middle-aged (about 40), aged (about 60) and long-lived (roughly 82). To avoid experimental bias, donors of different ages were randomly spread across the sequencing lanes. Using deep sequencing normalized with unique cDNA molecular identifiers, the study measured how TCR beta repertoire diversity changes with age. The study analyzed two additional independent replicas of 1 million unique cDNA reads from the same blood draw for two donors, one aged 18 to 30 and one aged 80 or older. The investigation overall reported the following: Observed TCR beta diversity per million T cells fell roughly linearly with age, and a significant reduction was already apparent by age around 44. Compared with the aged group, the long-lived group had more naive CD4+ T cells, fewer expanded clones and increased TCR diversity, a pattern suggesting age selection. Estimates of total diversity from one million sequenced T cells were regarded as lower bounds and underestimates. Donor CMV infection status was unknown, potentially confounding age-related changes in expanded clonotypes. Observed TCR beta diversity correlated strongly with the percentage of naive T cells measured by flow cytometry. Because profiling used bulk unsorted PBMCs, naive and antigen-experienced compartments could not be compared conclusively.

CDR1 LGHNA and CDR2 YSLEER are derived from the germline V gene. At the junction V is shortened by 0 bases and J by 1 base, with 9 bases in between. The CDR3 measures 15 amino acids from cysteine to phenylalanine. Kept here is only the CDR3 DNA, which spans 45 bases and is read in frame from base 1. The sequenced sample was blood. This chain joins TRBV4-3 to TRBJ2-5; perhaps TRBD1 is the D gene, with 5 bases matching. The receptor comes from a man aged 35-49 years in good health. The DNA reads TGCGCCAGCAGCCAAGATTACAGGATCCAAGAGACCCAGTACTTC. This translates into CASSQDYRIQETQYF.